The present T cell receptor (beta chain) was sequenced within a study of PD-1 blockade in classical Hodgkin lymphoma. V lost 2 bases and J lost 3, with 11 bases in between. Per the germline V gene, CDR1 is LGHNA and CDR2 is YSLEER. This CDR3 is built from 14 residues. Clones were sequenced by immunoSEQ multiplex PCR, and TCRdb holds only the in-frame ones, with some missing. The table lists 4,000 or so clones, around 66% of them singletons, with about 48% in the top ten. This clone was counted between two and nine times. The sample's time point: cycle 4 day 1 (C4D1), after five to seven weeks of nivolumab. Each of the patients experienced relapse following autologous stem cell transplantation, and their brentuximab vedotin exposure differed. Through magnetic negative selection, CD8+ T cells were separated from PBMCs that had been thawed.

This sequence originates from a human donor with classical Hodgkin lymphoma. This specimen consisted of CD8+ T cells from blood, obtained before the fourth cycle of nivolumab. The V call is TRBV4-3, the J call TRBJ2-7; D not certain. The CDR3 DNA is TGCGCCAGCAGCCAAAATCCGACATACTACGAGCAGTACTTC. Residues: CASSQNPTYYEQYF.